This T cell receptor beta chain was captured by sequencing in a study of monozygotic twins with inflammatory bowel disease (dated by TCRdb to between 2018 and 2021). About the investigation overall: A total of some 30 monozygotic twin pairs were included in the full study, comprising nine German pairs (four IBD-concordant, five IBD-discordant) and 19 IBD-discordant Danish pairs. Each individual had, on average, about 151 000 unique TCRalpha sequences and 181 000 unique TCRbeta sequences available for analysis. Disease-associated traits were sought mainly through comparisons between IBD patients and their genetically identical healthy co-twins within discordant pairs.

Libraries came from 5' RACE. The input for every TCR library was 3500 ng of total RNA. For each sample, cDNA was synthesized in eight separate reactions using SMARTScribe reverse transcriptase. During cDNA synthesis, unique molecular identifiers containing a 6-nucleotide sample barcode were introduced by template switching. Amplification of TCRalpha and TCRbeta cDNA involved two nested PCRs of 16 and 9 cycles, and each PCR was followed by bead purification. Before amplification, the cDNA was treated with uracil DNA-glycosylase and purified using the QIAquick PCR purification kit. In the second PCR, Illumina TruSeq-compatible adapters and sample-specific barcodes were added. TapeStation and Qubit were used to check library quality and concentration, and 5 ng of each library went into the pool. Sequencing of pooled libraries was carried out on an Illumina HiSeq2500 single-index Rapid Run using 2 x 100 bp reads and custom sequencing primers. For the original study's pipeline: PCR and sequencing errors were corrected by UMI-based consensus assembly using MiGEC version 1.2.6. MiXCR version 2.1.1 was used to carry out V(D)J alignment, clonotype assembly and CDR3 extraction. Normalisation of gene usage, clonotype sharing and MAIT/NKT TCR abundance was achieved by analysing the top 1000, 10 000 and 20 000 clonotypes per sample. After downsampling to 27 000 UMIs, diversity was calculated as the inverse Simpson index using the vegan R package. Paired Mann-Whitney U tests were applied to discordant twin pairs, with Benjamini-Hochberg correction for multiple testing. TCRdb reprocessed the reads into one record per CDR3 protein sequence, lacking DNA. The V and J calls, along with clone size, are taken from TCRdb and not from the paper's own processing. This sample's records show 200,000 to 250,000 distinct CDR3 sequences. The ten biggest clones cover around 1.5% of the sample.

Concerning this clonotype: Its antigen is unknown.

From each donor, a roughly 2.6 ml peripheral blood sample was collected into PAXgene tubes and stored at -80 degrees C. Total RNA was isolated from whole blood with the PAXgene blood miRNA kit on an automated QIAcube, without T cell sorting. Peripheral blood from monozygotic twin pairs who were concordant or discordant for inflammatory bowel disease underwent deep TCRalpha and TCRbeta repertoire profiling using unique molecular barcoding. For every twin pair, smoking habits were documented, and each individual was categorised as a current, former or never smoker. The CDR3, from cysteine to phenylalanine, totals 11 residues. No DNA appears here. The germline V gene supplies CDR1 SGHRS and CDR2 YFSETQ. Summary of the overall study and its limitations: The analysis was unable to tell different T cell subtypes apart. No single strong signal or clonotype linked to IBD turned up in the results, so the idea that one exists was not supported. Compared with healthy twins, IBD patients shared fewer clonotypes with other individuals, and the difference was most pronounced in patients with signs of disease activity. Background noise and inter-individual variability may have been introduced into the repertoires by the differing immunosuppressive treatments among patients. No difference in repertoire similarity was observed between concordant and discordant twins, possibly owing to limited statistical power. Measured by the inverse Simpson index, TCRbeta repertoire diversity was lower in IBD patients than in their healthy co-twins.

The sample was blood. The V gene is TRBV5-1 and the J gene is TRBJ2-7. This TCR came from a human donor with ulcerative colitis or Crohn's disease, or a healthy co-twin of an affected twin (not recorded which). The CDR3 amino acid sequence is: CASSGGSEQYF. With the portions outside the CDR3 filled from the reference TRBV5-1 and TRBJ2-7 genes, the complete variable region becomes KAGVTQTPRYLIKTRGQQVTLSCSPISGHRSVSWYQQTPGQGLQFLFEYFSETQRNKGNFPGRFSGRQFSNSRSEMNVSTLELGDSALYLCASSGGSEQYFGPGTRLTVT.